This T cell receptor beta chain stems from a study of blood T cell repertoires in COVID-19. Study as a whole: From T cells, B-cell-depleted T cells, or PBMCs came the material, which was cDNA or gDNA.

Germline V gene sequence: CDR1 MNHNY, CDR2 SVGAGI (reference sequence). The CDR3 is 16 amino acids. The junction had 10 bases not matched to a gene; V was cut back by 6 bases and J by 5 bases. Authors' data handling: Reference gene primer amplification gave nucleated cell count estimates. Repertoires were generated with immunoSEQ multiplex PCR, while TCRdb's copy carries only in-frame clones and drops some. V and J calls and clone size are those listed in that table; D and trimming were worked out from the DNA. Among some 130,000 clones, 75% to 90% were seen once, and the ten largest hold roughly 4.5%.

V is TRBV6-6 and J is TRBJ1-1, with TRBD1 matching 12 bases. This sequence originates from a human donor in a cohort sampled during active COVID-19. Sequencing was performed on peripheral blood. The CDR3 DNA follows: TGTGCCAGCAGCCACGGGACAGGGGGCGCGAGGACTGAAGCTTTCTTT. It translates to CASSHGTGGARTEAFF.